This T cell receptor beta chain was obtained from a study of T-cell memory formation after mild COVID-19. Study background: TCR clusters showed largely donor specificity. Points from the study as a whole: Whereas later expanders leaned CD4+, clones contracting day 15 to 85 showed a balanced CD4/CD8 makeup.

Points on this clonotype: Antigen unknown.

TCRdb reanalysed the 5' RACE reads using MiXCR and keeps one entry per CDR3 protein. Among about half a million distinct CDR3 sequences, around a sixth were seen once, and the ten largest hold 10% to 15%. The sequence was collected from an adult woman who had mild COVID-19 (a few samples of this study predate the infection). Cell type and time point are not known. The material sequenced was PBMCs or a T cell subset sorted from them (not recorded which).

The CDR3 sequence: CASSSAGTVNTGELFF. The CDR3 bases are TGTGCCAGCAGCTCCGCCGGGACAGTGAACACCGGGGAGCTGTTTTTT. V gene TRBV7-2 combines with J gene TRBJ2-2; TRBD1 matches 7 bases. This CDR3 comprises 16 residues. From germline, CDR1 is SGHTA and CDR2 FQGNSA. V shed 4 bases, J shed 1 base, and the junction held 6 bases outside the gene matches.